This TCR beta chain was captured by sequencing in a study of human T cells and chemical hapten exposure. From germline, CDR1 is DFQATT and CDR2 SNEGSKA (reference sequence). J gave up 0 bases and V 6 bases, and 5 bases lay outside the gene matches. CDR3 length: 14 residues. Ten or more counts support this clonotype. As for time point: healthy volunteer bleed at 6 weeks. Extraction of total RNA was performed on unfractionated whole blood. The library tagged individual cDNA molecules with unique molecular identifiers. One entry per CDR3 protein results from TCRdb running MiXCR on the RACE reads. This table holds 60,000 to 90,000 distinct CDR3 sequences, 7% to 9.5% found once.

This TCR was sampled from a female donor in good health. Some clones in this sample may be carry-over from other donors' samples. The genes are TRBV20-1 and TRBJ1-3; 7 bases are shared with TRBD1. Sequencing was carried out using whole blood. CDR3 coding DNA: TGCAGTGCCGCGGACAGGCTCTCTGGAAACACCATATATTTT. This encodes CSAADRLSGNTIYF.